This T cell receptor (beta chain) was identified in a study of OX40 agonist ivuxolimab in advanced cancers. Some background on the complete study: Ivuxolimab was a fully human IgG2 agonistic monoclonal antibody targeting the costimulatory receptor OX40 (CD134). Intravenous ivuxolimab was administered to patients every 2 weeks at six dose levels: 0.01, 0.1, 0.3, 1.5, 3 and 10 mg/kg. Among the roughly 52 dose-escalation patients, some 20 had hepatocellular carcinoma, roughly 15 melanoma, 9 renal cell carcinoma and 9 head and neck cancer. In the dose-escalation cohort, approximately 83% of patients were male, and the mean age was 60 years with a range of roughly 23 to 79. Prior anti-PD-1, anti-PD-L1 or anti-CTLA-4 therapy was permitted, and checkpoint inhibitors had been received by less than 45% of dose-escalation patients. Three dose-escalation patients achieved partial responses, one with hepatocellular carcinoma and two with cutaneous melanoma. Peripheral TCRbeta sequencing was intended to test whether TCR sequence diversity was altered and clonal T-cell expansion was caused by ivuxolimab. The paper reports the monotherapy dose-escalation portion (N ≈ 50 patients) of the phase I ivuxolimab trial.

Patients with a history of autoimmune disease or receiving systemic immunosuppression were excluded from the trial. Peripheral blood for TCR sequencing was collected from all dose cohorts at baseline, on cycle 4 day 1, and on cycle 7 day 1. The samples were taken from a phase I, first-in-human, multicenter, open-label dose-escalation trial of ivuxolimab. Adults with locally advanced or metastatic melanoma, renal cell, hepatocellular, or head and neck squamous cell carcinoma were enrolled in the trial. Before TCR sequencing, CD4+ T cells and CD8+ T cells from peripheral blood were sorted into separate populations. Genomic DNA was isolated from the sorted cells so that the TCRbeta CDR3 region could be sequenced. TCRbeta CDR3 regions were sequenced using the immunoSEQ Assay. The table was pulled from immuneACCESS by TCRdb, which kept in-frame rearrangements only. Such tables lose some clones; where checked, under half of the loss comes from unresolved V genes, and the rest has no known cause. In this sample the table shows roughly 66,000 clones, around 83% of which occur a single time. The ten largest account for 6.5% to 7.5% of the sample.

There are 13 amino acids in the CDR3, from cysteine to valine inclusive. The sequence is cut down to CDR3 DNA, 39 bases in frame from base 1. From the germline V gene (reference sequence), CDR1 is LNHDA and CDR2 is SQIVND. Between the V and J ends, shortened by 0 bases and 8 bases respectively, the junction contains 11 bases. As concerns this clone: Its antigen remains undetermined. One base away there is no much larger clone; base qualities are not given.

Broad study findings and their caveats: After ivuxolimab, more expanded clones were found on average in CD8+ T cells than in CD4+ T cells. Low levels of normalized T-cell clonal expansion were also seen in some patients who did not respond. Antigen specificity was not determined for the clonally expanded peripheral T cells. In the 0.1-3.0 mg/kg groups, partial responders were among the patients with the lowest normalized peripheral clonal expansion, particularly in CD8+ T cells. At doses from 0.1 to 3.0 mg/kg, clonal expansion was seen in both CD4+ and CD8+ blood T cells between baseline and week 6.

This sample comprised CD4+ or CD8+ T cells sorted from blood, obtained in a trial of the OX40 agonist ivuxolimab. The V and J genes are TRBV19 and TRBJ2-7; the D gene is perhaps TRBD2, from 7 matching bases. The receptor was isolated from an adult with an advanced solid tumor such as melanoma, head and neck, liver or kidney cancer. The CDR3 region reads CASSIDAGAKQYV. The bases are TGTGCCAGTAGTATAGATGCGGGGGCTAAGCAGTACGTC.